One sample yielded the 5 T cell receptor beta chains listed below, sequenced in a study of T cell repertoires in cytomegalovirus infection. TCRdb independently ran MiXCR on the reads; one entry per CDR3 protein. Seen here are roughly 230,000 distinct CDR3 sequences, approximately 6.7% observed once, and the top ten hold more than 5.5%. The sequenced sample consisted of PBMCs. The receptors shown here come from a human donor in good health (CMV status not recorded). Some clones in this sample may be carry-over from other donors' samples.

This clonotype showed up many times. The chain uses TRBV10-3 and TRBJ1-5; a possible D gene is TRBD1 (6 bases). Trimming removed 3 bases at V and 5 bases at J, with 17 bases between. The V gene's germline CDR1 is ENHRY and CDR2 SYGVKD. The CDR3 totals 16 residues. The DNA for the CDR3 is TGTGCCATCAGTGAAAACAGCGGGGGGGCCGATCAGCCCCAGCATTTT. Translation gives CAISENSGGADQPQHF.

This clonotype has at least ten counts. V is TRBV27 and J is TRBJ1-2; possible D gene TRBD1, 5 bases. This CDR3 comprises 15 residues. Per the germline V gene, CDR1 is MNHEY and CDR2 is SMNVEV (reference sequence). V shed 0 bases and J shed 7 bases, with 15 bases lying between them. This CDR3 reads CASSLSREAGPGYTF. CDR3 in DNA: TGTGCCAGCAGTTTATCGAGGGAGGCAGGGCCTGGCTACACCTTC.

Ten or more counts support this clonotype. The V call is TRBV20-1, the J call TRBJ2-1; 10 positions match TRBD2. Looked up from germline, CDR1 is DFQATT and CDR2 is SNEGSKA (reference sequence). The junction had 10 bases not matched to a gene; V was cut back by 5 bases and J by 6 bases. The CDR3 is 15 residues long. Here the CDR3 reads CSAFPSGGAGNEQFF. The CDR3 DNA reads TGCAGTGCTTTTCCGAGCGGGGGGGCCGGCAATGAGCAGTTCTTC.

This clonotype was found a few times. The chain recombines TRBV30 with TRBJ1-2; D remains unclear. The germline V and J ends were trimmed by 0 bases and 2 bases, with 13 bases remaining between them. The CDR3 extends over 15 amino acids. The germline gives CDR1 GTSNPN, CDR2 SVGIG (reference sequence). The CDR3 protein is CAWSVRKDANYGYTF. CDR3 DNA: TGTGCCTGGAGTGTACGGAAGGATGCCAACTATGGCTACACCTTC.

This clonotype was seen many times. CDR3 nucleotides: TGCGCCAGCAGCCAACCGCCCTTGGCGGGGGGGAAAATTTCCTACAATGAGCAGTTCTTC. It encodes CASSQPPLAGGKISYNEQFF. V gene TRBV4-1 combines with J gene TRBJ2-1; 9 bases line up with TRBD2. The CDR3 length is 20 residues. V trimming: 2 bases; J trimming: 1 base; junction bases outside the gene matches: 15. The germline gives CDR1 MGHRA, CDR2 YSYEKL.